The T cell receptor beta chain described here comes from a study of blood T cell repertoires in COVID-19. The germline gives CDR1 MNHNS, CDR2 SASEGT. Trimming stripped 0 bases from V and 7 bases from J, with 7 bases between. This CDR3 contains 13 residues. Two negative PCRs, clearance, or symptom resolution had been documented for recovered Cohort 3 donors. Here immunoSEQ multiplex PCR was the method, and the copy in TCRdb shows in-frame clones only, minus some. The sample lists around 180,000 clones, about 84% occurring once. V usage is TRBV6-1 and J usage is TRBJ1-5; D unclear. Sequencing input: PBMCs or T cells enriched from blood (not recorded which). This clonotype was sampled from a man aged 50-59 years who had recovered from COVID-19. The CDR3: CASSEAYGQPQHF. The CDR3 bases are TGTGCCAGCAGTGAAGCCTACGGGCAGCCCCAGCATTTT.